This T cell receptor (beta chain) originates from a study of CD8 T cells in ankylosing spondylitis. By quantitative 5'-RACE with molecular barcodes, the TCR beta libraries were made. TCRdb redid the calling of the 5' RACE reads with MiXCR, one entry per CDR3 protein. Here the sample spans a few hundred thousand distinct CDR3 sequences, around 25% being singletons. CDR3 size: 16 residues. The V end lost 6 bases, the J end lost 0 bases, and 15 bases lay between the germline ends. This clonotype was recorded at least ten times. The sequenced sample was blood, either unsorted or a sorted T cell fraction (not recorded which). The origin of this receptor is a male donor with ankylosing spondylitis or in good health (not recorded which). This sequence joins TRBV12-3 or TRBV12-4 and TRBJ1-3, with D perhaps TRBD1 (5 bases). CDR3 region: CASRYRQTRSGNTIYF. For the CDR3, the DNA is TGTGCCAGCAGGTATCGACAGACCCGCTCTGGAAACACCATATATTTT.